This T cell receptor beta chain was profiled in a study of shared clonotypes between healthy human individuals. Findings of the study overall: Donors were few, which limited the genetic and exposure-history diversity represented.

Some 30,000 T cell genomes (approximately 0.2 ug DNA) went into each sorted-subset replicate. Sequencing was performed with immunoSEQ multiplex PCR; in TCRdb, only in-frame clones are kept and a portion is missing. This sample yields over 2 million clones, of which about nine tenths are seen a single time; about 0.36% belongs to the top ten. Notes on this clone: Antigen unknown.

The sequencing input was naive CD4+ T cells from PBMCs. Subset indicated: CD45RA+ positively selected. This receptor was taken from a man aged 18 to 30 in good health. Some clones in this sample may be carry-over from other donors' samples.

CDR3 DNA: TGTGCCAGCAGCTTAAATCCGGGACAGGGCCCCACCGGGGAGCTGTTTTTT. Protein product: CASSLNPGQGPTGELFF. This chain links TRBV7-3 with TRBJ2-2, with 9 bases aligning to TRBD1. This CDR3 spans 17 amino acids. J was trimmed by 4 bases and V by 1 base; bases with no gene match: 7. The germline CDR1 and CDR2 sequences are SGHTA and FQGTGA.